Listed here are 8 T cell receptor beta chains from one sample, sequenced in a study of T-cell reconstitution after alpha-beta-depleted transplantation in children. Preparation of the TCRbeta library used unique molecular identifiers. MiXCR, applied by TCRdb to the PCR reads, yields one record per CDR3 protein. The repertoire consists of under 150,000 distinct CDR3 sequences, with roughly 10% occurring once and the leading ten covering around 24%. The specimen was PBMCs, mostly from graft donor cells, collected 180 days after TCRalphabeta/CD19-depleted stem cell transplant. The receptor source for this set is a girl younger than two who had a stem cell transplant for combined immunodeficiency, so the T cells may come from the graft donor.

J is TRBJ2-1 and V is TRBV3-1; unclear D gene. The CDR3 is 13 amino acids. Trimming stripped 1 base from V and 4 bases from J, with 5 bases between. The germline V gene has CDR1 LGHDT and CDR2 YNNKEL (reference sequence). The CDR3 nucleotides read TGTGCCAGCAGCCAAGGGATTTACAATGAGCAGTTCTTC. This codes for CASSQGIYNEQFF.

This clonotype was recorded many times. CDR3 bases: TGCGCCAGCAGCCGGGGACAGGACAATGAGCAGTTCTTC. Its translation: CASSRGQDNEQFF. The V call is TRBV5-1, the J call TRBJ2-1, with 8 bases fitting TRBD1. Per the germline V gene, CDR1 is SGHRS and CDR2 is YFSETQ. Trimming cost V 4 bases and J 5 bases; bases outside gene matches: 2. The CDR3 loop spans 13 amino acids.

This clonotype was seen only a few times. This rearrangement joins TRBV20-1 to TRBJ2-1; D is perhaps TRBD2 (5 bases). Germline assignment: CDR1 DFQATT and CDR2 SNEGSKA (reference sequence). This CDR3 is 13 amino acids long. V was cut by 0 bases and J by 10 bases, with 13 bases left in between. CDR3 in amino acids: CSAREDSLIEQFF. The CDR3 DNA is TGCAGTGCTAGAGAGGACTCACTAATCGAGCAGTTCTTC.

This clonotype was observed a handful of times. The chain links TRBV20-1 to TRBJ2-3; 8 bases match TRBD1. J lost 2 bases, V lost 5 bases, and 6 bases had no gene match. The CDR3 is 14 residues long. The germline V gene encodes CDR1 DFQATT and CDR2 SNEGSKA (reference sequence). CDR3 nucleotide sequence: TGCAGTGCTCAAAGGACAGGGAACACAGATACGCAGTATTTT. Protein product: CSAQRTGNTDTQYF.

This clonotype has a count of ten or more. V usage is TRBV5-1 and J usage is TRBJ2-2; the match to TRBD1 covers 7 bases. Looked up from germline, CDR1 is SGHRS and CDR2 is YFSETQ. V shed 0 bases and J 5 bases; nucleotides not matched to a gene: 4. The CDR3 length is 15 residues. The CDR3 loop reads CASSLEGAGTGELFF. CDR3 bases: TGCGCCAGCAGCTTGGAGGGGGCTGGAACCGGGGAGCTGTTTTTT.

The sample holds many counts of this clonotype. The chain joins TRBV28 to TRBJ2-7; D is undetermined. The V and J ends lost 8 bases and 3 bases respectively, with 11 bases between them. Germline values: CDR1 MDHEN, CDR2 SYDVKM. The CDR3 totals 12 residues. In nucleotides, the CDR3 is TGTGCCAGCGCGGACCCCTACTACGAGCAGTACTTC. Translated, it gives CASADPYYEQYF.

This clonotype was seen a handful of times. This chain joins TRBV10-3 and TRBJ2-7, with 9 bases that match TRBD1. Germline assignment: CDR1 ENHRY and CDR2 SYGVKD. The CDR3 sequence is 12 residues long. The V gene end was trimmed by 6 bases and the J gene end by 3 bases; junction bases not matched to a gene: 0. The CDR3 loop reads CAIRDRGYEQYF. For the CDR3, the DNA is TGTGCCATCAGGGACAGGGGCTACGAGCAGTACTTC.

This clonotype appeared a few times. Here the CDR3 reads CASSLEGQRGYTEAFF. The CDR3 bases are TGTGCCAGCAGTTTAGAAGGACAGAGGGGCTACACTGAAGCTTTCTTT. This chain uses TRBV12-3 or TRBV12-4 with TRBJ1-1; D perhaps matches TRBD1 (6 bases). V gave up 1 base and J gave up 3 bases, with 15 bases separating them. The CDR3 extends over 16 amino acids.